A selection of T cell receptor beta chains follows, all from one sample in a study of T cells in Graves' hyperthyroidism and ophthalmopathy. TCRdb re-called the multiplex PCR reads through MiXCR, storing one row per CDR3 protein. The sample has under 350,000 distinct CDR3 sequences; roughly 15% are singletons. Sample: blood. Receptor source: a woman between 40 and 55 years old with Graves' hyperthyroidism. The CDR3 runs from the conserved cysteine through the conserved F or W. The order of the fields is clone size, D gene, J gene, V gene, CDR3 protein, CDR3 DNA. D genes are given only for firm matches. Only part of the rows carry a size: once, few, many, or a class if the clone is expanded.

clone_size: few
d_call: TRBD2
j_call: TRBJ2-1
v_call: TRBV5-1
cdr3_aa: CASSSTTSGGDGEQFF
cdr3_nt: TGCGCCAGCAGCTCCACGACTAGCGGGGGGGACGGTGAGCAGTTCTTC

clone_size: many
d_call: TRBD1
j_call: TRBJ1-5
v_call: TRBV12-3/TRBV12-4
cdr3_aa: CASSLGGGQNQPQHF
cdr3_nt: TGTGCCAGCAGTTTAGGAGGGGGACAGAATCAGCCCCAGCATTTT

clone_size: many
d_call: -
j_call: TRBJ2-5
v_call: TRBV7-8
cdr3_aa: CASSLRETSQETQYF
cdr3_nt: TGTGCCAGCAGCCTCCGTGAAACTAGCCAAGAGACCCAGTACTTC

clone_size: many
d_call: -
j_call: TRBJ2-5
v_call: TRBV3-1
cdr3_aa: CASSQDPETQYF
cdr3_nt: TGTGCCAGCAGCCAAGACCCAGAGACCCAGTACTTC

clone_size: many
d_call: -
j_call: TRBJ2-7
v_call: TRBV11-1
cdr3_aa: CASSWGRGNEQYF
cdr3_nt: TGTGCCAGCAGCTGGGGCAGGGGCAACGAGCAGTACTTC

clone_size: many
d_call: -
j_call: TRBJ2-7
v_call: TRBV28
cdr3_aa: CASSTGGLLIWGQYF
cdr3_nt: TGTGCCAGCAGTACAGGGGGACTATTAATCTGGGGGCAGTACTTC

clone_size: -
d_call: -
j_call: TRBJ1-1
v_call: TRBV19
cdr3_aa: CANSLRLRQSVSEAFF
cdr3_nt: TGTGCCAATAGTCTTCGTCTAAGACAGAGCGTATCTGAAGCTTTCTTT

clone_size: many
d_call: TRBD2
j_call: TRBJ2-7
v_call: TRBV27
cdr3_aa: CASSLSPFTSGYEQYF
cdr3_nt: TGTGCCAGCAGTTTATCCCCGTTTACTAGCGGCTACGAGCAGTACTTC

clone_size: many
d_call: -
j_call: TRBJ2-3
v_call: TRBV6-1
cdr3_aa: CATESGAGTDTQYF
cdr3_nt: TGTGCCACTGAATCGGGGGCAGGCACAGATACGCAGTATTTT

clone_size: -
d_call: TRBD1
j_call: TRBJ1-1
v_call: TRBV27
cdr3_aa: CASSLVDRGGHTEAFF
cdr3_nt: TGTGCCAGCAGTTTAGTGGACAGGGGTGGGCACACTGAAGCTTTCTTT

clone_size: few
d_call: TRBD2
j_call: TRBJ2-5
v_call: TRBV10-3
cdr3_aa: CAISEASGRFETQYF
cdr3_nt: TGTGCCATCAGTGAGGCTAGCGGGAGATTTGAGACCCAGTACTTC

clone_size: many
d_call: -
j_call: TRBJ2-2
v_call: TRBV12-3/TRBV12-4
cdr3_aa: CASTSGRGRVLDTGELFF
cdr3_nt: TGTGCCAGCACCTCGGGGAGGGGGCGGGTGCTGGACACCGGGGAGCTGTTTTTT

clone_size: many
d_call: -
j_call: TRBJ2-3
v_call: TRBV2
cdr3_aa: CASSVQYNTDTQYF
cdr3_nt: TGTGCCAGCAGCGTACAGTACAACACAGATACGCAGTATTTT

clone_size: many
d_call: TRBD2
j_call: TRBJ2-3
v_call: TRBV2
cdr3_aa: CASSVEGRGTDTQYF
cdr3_nt: TGTGCCAGCAGTGTGGAAGGGAGGGGCACAGATACGCAGTATTTT

clone_size: many
d_call: TRBD2
j_call: TRBJ2-7
v_call: TRBV20-1
cdr3_aa: CSAIGLAGARYEQYF
cdr3_nt: TGCAGTGCTATAGGACTAGCGGGAGCCCGCTACGAGCAGTACTTC

clone_size: -
d_call: TRBD1
j_call: TRBJ1-6
v_call: TRBV19
cdr3_aa: CANSIVEGADSPLHF
cdr3_nt: TGTGCCAACTCCATCGTTGAGGGGGCAGATTCACCCCTCCACTTT

clone_size: many
d_call: TRBD2
j_call: TRBJ2-3
v_call: TRBV15
cdr3_aa: CATSTEGGSTQYF
cdr3_nt: TGTGCCACCAGCACAGAGGGAGGGAGTACGCAGTATTTT

clone_size: -
d_call: -
j_call: TRBJ2-5
v_call: TRBV19
cdr3_aa: CASSKLGETQYF
cdr3_nt: TGTGCCAGTTCTAAGCTGGGAGAGACCCAGTACTTC

clone_size: -
d_call: -
j_call: TRBJ2-1
v_call: TRBV27
cdr3_aa: CASLNSRYNEQFF
cdr3_nt: TGTGCCAGCCTTAATTCGAGGTACAATGAGCAGTTCTTC

clone_size: -
d_call: -
j_call: TRBJ2-6
v_call: TRBV5-6
cdr3_aa: CASSWVSGANVLTF
cdr3_nt: TGTGCCAGCAGCTGGGTATCTGGGGCCAACGTCCTGACTTTC

clone_size: -
d_call: -
j_call: TRBJ1-2
v_call: TRBV14
cdr3_aa: CASSQGRGDYGYTF
cdr3_nt: TGTGCCAGCAGCCAAGGAAGAGGGGACTATGGCTACACCTTC

clone_size: many
d_call: -
j_call: TRBJ2-5
v_call: TRBV29-1
cdr3_aa: CSVGKFGEQETQYF
cdr3_nt: TGCAGCGTTGGGAAGTTTGGAGAGCAAGAGACCCAGTACTTC

clone_size: many
d_call: TRBD2
j_call: TRBJ2-1
v_call: TRBV3-1
cdr3_aa: CASSELAGGPVEQFF
cdr3_nt: TGTGCCAGCAGCGAACTAGCGGGAGGGCCGGTTGAGCAGTTCTTC

clone_size: many
d_call: TRBD1
j_call: TRBJ1-1
v_call: TRBV5-8
cdr3_aa: CASSAPGQLNTEAFF
cdr3_nt: TGTGCCAGCAGCGCGCCGGGACAGCTGAACACTGAAGCTTTCTTT

clone_size: many
d_call: TRBD2
j_call: TRBJ2-7
v_call: TRBV20-1
cdr3_aa: CSAQDRDYSYEQYF
cdr3_nt: TGCAGTGCCCAGGACCGGGACTACTCCTACGAGCAGTACTTC

clone_size: few
d_call: -
j_call: TRBJ2-2
v_call: TRBV6-1
cdr3_aa: CASRATGNTGELFF
cdr3_nt: TGTGCCAGCAGGGCGACAGGGAACACCGGGGAGCTGTTTTTT

clone_size: many
d_call: -
j_call: TRBJ1-5
v_call: TRBV6-1
cdr3_aa: CASKTQGQPQHF
cdr3_nt: TGTGCCAGCAAAACCCAGGGACAGCCCCAGCATTTT

clone_size: many
d_call: -
j_call: TRBJ1-1
v_call: TRBV7-8
cdr3_aa: CASSLVNTEAFF
cdr3_nt: TGTGCCAGCAGCTTAGTGAACACTGAAGCTTTCTTT

clone_size: many
d_call: TRBD1
j_call: TRBJ1-5
v_call: TRBV20-1
cdr3_aa: CSGNTGDQPQHF
cdr3_nt: TGCAGTGGTAATACAGGGGATCAGCCCCAGCATTTT

clone_size: many
d_call: TRBD2
j_call: TRBJ2-3
v_call: TRBV10-1
cdr3_aa: CASSPGLAGGIPDTQYF
cdr3_nt: TGCGCCAGCAGCCCGGGACTAGCGGGAGGTATCCCAGATACGCAGTATTTT

clone_size: few
d_call: -
j_call: TRBJ2-3
v_call: TRBV19
cdr3_aa: CASWGGTDTQYF
cdr3_nt: TGTGCCAGTTGGGGGGGCACAGATACGCAGTATTTT

clone_size: many
d_call: -
j_call: TRBJ1-1
v_call: TRBV20-1
cdr3_aa: CSARDSKGDAEAFF
cdr3_nt: TGCAGTGCTAGAGATAGTAAGGGGGACGCTGAAGCTTTCTTT

clone_size: -
d_call: TRBD2
j_call: TRBJ2-5
v_call: TRBV5-6
cdr3_aa: CASRRAGGETQYF
cdr3_nt: TGTGCCAGCAGGCGCGCGGGGGGGGAGACCCAGTACTTC

clone_size: many
d_call: -
j_call: TRBJ1-4
v_call: TRBV20-1
cdr3_aa: CSAPVRSNEKLFF
cdr3_nt: TGCAGTGCTCCTGTTCGGTCGAATGAAAAACTGTTTTTT

clone_size: many
d_call: TRBD2
j_call: TRBJ2-1
v_call: TRBV5-6
cdr3_aa: CASSLGGGGPGNEQFF
cdr3_nt: TGTGCCAGCAGCTTGGGTGGGGGAGGGCCGGGGAATGAGCAGTTCTTC

clone_size: -
d_call: TRBD1
j_call: TRBJ2-6
v_call: TRBV6-2/TRBV6-3
cdr3_aa: CASRRTGAKSSGANVLTF
cdr3_nt: TGTGCCAGCAGGCGGACAGGGGCCAAAAGCTCTGGGGCCAACGTCCTGACTTTC